These T cell receptor beta chains were read from a single sample in a study of blood T cells in healthy people across ages. One entry per CDR3 protein results from TCRdb running MiXCR on the 5' RACE reads. The repertoire holds about 830,000 distinct CDR3 sequences, with 62% as singletons. The sample taken for sequencing was blood. These receptors were taken from a man between 25 and 39 years old in good health. Both conserved end residues are part of each CDR3. D genes are given only for firm matches. Rows give clone size only sometimes, using once, few, many, or a class for an expanded clone.

d_call j_call v_call clone_size cdr3_nt cdr3_aa
- TRBJ1-4 TRBV4-3 - TGCGCCAGCAGCCAATCACCGGGGGCAACTAATGAAAAACTGTTTTTT CASSQSPGATNEKLFF
TRBD1 TRBJ2-5 TRBV2 - TGTGCCAGCGGGACAGGGGATGCGTTCGAGACCCAGTACTTC CASGTGDAFETQYF
TRBD2 TRBJ2-7 TRBV20-1 - TGCAGTGCCCCGACTAGCGGGGCGCTCGCCGAGCAGTACTTC CSAPTSGALAEQYF
- TRBJ2-1 TRBV2 - TGTGCCAGCAGTGAGTTAGCATCCTACAATGAGCAGTTCTTC CASSELASYNEQFF
- TRBJ2-5 TRBV20-1 few TGCAGTGCTAGAGATCCCGGGGGGCGTCAAGAGACCCAGTACTTC CSARDPGGRQETQYF
- TRBJ1-2 TRBV12-3/TRBV12-4 once TGTGCCAGCAGTTTAGGTAGGCGGCAGGACTATGGCTACACCTTC CASSLGRRQDYGYTF
- TRBJ2-7 TRBV5-1 once TGCGCCAGCAGCTTGGAATTCTTTAAAGCCTACGAGCAGTACTTC CASSLEFFKAYEQYF
- TRBJ2-1 TRBV5-1 few TGCGCCAGCAGCTTGGTTGGTGGGGGGCCTTACAATGAGCAGTTCTTC CASSLVGGGPYNEQFF
TRBD2 TRBJ2-5 TRBV20-1 few TGCAGTTCTCAAGCGGGGAGGGGAGAGACCCAGTACTTC CSSQAGRGETQYF
- TRBJ1-1 TRBV9 - TGTGCCAGCAGCGTAGCTGGGGATGTAGCTGAAGCTTTCTTT CASSVAGDVAEAFF
- TRBJ2-7 TRBV27 - TGTGCCAGCAGTTCCCACAGAAGCTCCTACGAGCAGTACTTC CASSSHRSSYEQYF
TRBD1 TRBJ2-7 TRBV5-1 - TGCGCCAGCAGCTTGGTAGGAACAGGGGACGAGCAGTACTTC CASSLVGTGDEQYF
TRBD1 TRBJ2-1 TRBV7-2 - TGTGCCAGCAGCCCCAGGACAGGGCTTGGCAGCTCCTACAATGAGCAGTTCTTC CASSPRTGLGSSYNEQFF
- TRBJ2-1 TRBV4-3 few TGCGCCAGCAGCCGCTACGTGGGGGGTAGCTCCTACAATGAGCAGTTCTTC CASSRYVGGSSYNEQFF
- TRBJ2-1 TRBV7-9 - TGTGCCAGCAGCTTAATGGGGGAGAGGTCCTACAATGGGCAGTTCTTC CASSLMGERSYNGQFF
TRBD2 TRBJ2-1 TRBV28 - TGTGCCAGCAGTTTCCCGCTAGCGGGGGTTTGGAATGAGCAGTTCTTC CASSFPLAGVWNEQFF
- TRBJ2-7 TRBV28 - TGTGCCAGCAGATACCCAGGGTTAGACAGACGATGGGAGCAGTACTTC CASRYPGLDRRWEQYF
- TRBJ1-2 TRBV27 - TGTGCCAGCAGTGGCAGGGGATCCGGATATGGCTACACCTTC CASSGRGSGYGYTF
- TRBJ1-4 TRBV6-2/TRBV6-3 - TGTGCCAGCGGGGGACTTACCAATGCAGAACTGTTTTTT CASGGLTNAELFF
- TRBJ2-3 TRBV20-1 many TGCAGTGCTAGCTGGCAGGCCCATAGCGCAGATACGCAGTATTTT CSASWQAHSADTQYF